This TCR beta chain was recorded in a study of shared clonotypes between healthy human individuals. Study-wide results and limits: The diversity represented, both genetic and in exposure history, was limited by few donors.

Deep level was the assay's run setting. Some clones are missing from TCRdb's copy, which holds only in-frame ones; the method was immunoSEQ multiplex PCR. In the table there are 2 million to 2.5 million clones, approximately 96% of which are singletons. Losses at the gene ends were 4 bases for V and 1 base for J; bases not matched to a gene: 4. Germline lookup yields CDR1 SGHRS and CDR2 YFSETQ. CDR3 length equals 15 residues. Concerning this clone: Its antigen is currently unknown.

This chain uses TRBV5-1 with TRBJ2-1; 8 bases match TRBD1. This clonotype originated in a man aged 18 to 29 in good health. Input material: naive CD4+ T cells sorted from blood. Sample subset: CD45RA+ positively selected. Here the CDR3 DNA reads TGCGCCAGCAGCGATACAGGGGGATCCTACAATGAGCAGTTCTTC. Residues: CASSDTGGSYNEQFF.